This T cell receptor beta chain was retrieved from a study of preoperative IRX-2 immunotherapy in early breast cancer. Regarding treatment: preoperative locoregional IRX-2 cytokine immunotherapy. This clone appeared a single time. The method was immunoSEQ multiplex PCR; TCRdb's version includes in-frame clones alone and lacks a portion of them. The profile shows just over 25,000 clones, 70% to 90% of them singletons. The CDR3 has 14 residues. This sequence was found in a human donor with breast cancer. The material sequenced was lymph node tissue, taken after IRX-2 immunotherapy. The chain links TRBV22-1 to TRBJ2-1; the tabulated D call, TRBD2, remains unverified against the DNA. TRBV22-1 has pseudogene status. The DNA of the CDR3 is TGTGCCAGCGGGTTCGGGGGCTCCTACAATGAGCAGTTCTTC. Translated, it gives CASGFGGSYNEQFF.